Listed below are T cell receptor beta chains from one sample, sequenced in a study of STAT5B mutations in CD4+ large granular lymphocyte leukemia. Generated by immunoSEQ multiplex PCR, the TCRdb table keeps only in-frame clones and is missing some. The sample contains some 35,000 clones, 65% to 70% of which appear only once. The sample taken for sequencing was CD4+ T cells from blood buffy coats. These receptor sequences come from a human donor in good health. Each CDR3 is given with its conserved first and last residue. A D gene is named only where the DNA matches it firmly. Clone size is not always given. Where it is, it says once, few, many or a class for expanded clones.

abundance,j_gene,v_gene,d_gene,CDR3aa,CDR3nt
.,TRBJ2-7,TRBV6-5,TRBD1,CASSYSEGGAVYF,TGTGCCAGCAGTTACTCCGAAGGGGGCGCGGTATACTTC
.,TRBJ2-2,TRBV28,.,CASSNRDFVGELFF,TGTGCCAGCAGCAACAGGGATTTCGTCGGGGAGCTGTTTTTT
.,TRBJ2-5,TRBV9,.,CASSPDVRRGETQYF,TGTGCCAGCAGCCCCGATGTTAGGAGGGGAGAGACCCAGTACTTC
few,TRBJ2-7,TRBV7-2,TRBD1,CASSLRPGTGDQQYF,TGTGCCAGCAGCCTACGGCCCGGGACAGGGGACCAACAGTACTTC
.,TRBJ1-5,TRBV7-2,.,CASSFTGWGQPQHF,TGTGCCAGCAGCTTTACGGGGTGGGGTCAGCCCCAGCATTTT
once,TRBJ2-7,TRBV5-4,.,CASSPTSGAATYEQYF,TGTGCCAGCAGCCCCACGTCGGGGGCAGCAACCTACGAGCAGTACTTC
few,TRBJ2-7,TRBV30,TRBD1,CAWSPQGAEEQYF,TGTGCCTGGAGTCCCCAGGGGGCGGAGGAGCAGTACTTC
.,TRBJ2-2,TRBV5-1,TRBD2,CASSTGGNTGELFF,TGCGCCAGCAGCACGGGGGGAAACACCGGGGAGCTGTTTTTT
.,TRBJ1-2,TRBV5-1,.,CASSPLQRNYGYTF,TGCGCCAGCAGCCCTTTACAGAGGAACTATGGCTACACCTTC
.,TRBJ2-1,TRBV7-2,TRBD1,CASRPGQGYNEQFF,TGTGCCAGCAGGCCGGGACAGGGGTACAATGAGCAGTTCTTC
.,TRBJ2-7,TRBV4-3,.,CASSLGRSSYEQYF,TGCGCCAGCAGCCTCGGGCGGAGCTCCTACGAGCAGTACTTC
.,TRBJ2-1,TRBV7-2,TRBD2,CASGSGGGAFVEQFF,TGTGCCAGCGGTAGCGGGGGGGGAGCTTTTGTTGAGCAGTTCTTC
.,TRBJ2-3,TRBV9,.,CASSVDERWGTDTQYF,TGTGCCAGCAGCGTAGATGAGCGATGGGGGACAGATACGCAGTATTTT
.,TRBJ1-1,TRBV18,TRBD1,CASSPRRDRGIEAFF,TGTGCCAGCTCACCTAGACGGGACAGGGGGATTGAAGCTTTCTTT
few,TRBJ2-1,TRBV6-1,TRBD1,CASRQGAFTYNEQFF,TGTGCCAGCAGACAGGGGGCCTTTACCTACAATGAGCAGTTCTTC
.,TRBJ2-2,TRBV30,.,CAWSNGNTGELFF,TGTGCCTGGAGTAACGGAAACACCGGGGAGCTGTTTTTT
.,TRBJ1-2,TRBV7-9,TRBD1,CASSSGQGDYGYTF,TGTGCCAGCAGCTCAGGACAGGGCGACTATGGCTACACCTTC
.,TRBJ1-1,TRBV30,.,CAWSEDTEAFF,TGTGCCTGGAGTGAAGACACTGAAGCTTTCTTT
.,TRBJ2-3,TRBV6-6,.,CASRGRGRTDTQYF,TGTGCCAGCAGAGGGCGGGGCCGCACAGATACGCAGTATTTT
.,TRBJ1-5,TRBV18,TRBD1,CASSGGQGARIGSNQPQHF,TGTGCCAGCTCAGGCGGACAGGGGGCGCGAATTGGTAGCAATCAGCCCCAGCATTTT
.,TRBJ1-6,TRBV9,TRBD1,CASSGPPPGQGSHSPLHF,TGTGCCAGCAGCGGCCCCCCTCCGGGACAGGGAAGTCATTCACCCCTCCACTTT
.,TRBJ2-1,TRBV11-2,.,CASSPAFGQFF,TGTGCCAGCAGCCCTGCTTTCGGGCAGTTCTTC
.,TRBJ1-2,TRBV6-5,.,CASSYSRWVEYGYTF,TGTGCCAGCAGTTACTCCCGGTGGGTTGAGTATGGCTACACCTTC
.,TRBJ2-1,TRBV5-1,.,CASSSEGGNEQFF,TGCGCCAGCAGCTCGGAAGGGGGCAATGAGCAGTTCTTC
few,TRBJ2-7,TRBV7-9,TRBD1,CASSVDRGKSYEQYF,TGTGCCAGCAGCGTGGACAGGGGGAAATCCTACGAGCAGTACTTC
.,TRBJ1-2,TRBV5-8,.,CASSPRLAHGYTF,TGTGCCAGCAGCCCCAGGTTGGCCCATGGCTACACCTTC
.,TRBJ1-6,TRBV11-2,.,CASSLPGTYYGEGSPLHF,TGTGCCAGCAGCTTACCCGGGACGTACTATGGGGAGGGTTCACCCCTCCACTTT
once,TRBJ1-1,TRBV4-3,.,CASSQERSSRTEAFF,TGCGCCAGCAGCCAAGAACGGAGCAGTAGGACTGAAGCTTTCTTT
.,TRBJ2-1,TRBV5-1,.,CASSTRDTNNEQFF,TGCGCCAGCAGCACTCGGGACACCAACAATGAGCAGTTCTTC
.,TRBJ2-5,TRBV2,.,CASRLGAAPSGETQYF,TGTGCCAGCAGACTGGGGGCAGCCCCATCCGGGGAGACCCAGTACTTC
.,TRBJ1-2,TRBV10-3,TRBD1,CAISQSGQGDGYTF,TGTGCCATCAGCCAATCGGGACAGGGTGATGGCTACACCTTC
.,TRBJ2-2,TRBV4-1,TRBD2,CASSLTGLAGGMAGELFF,TGCGCCAGCAGCCTGACGGGACTAGCGGGGGGGATGGCCGGGGAGCTGTTTTTT
few,TRBJ2-7,TRBV5-1,.,CASSLRGDRSYEQYF,TGCGCCAGCAGCTTGAGGGGGGACAGATCCTACGAGCAGTACTTC
.,TRBJ1-1,TRBV5-1,.,CASSIGPNTEAFF,TGCGCCAGCAGCATAGGACCGAACACTGAAGCTTTCTTT
once,TRBJ2-5,TRBV27,.,CASSLRQGGETQYF,TGTGCCAGCAGTTTAAGGCAGGGGGGGGAGACCCAGTACTTC
.,TRBJ2-7,TRBV19,TRBD1,CASSIAGGISYEQYF,TGTGCCAGTAGTATAGCAGGGGGAATATCCTACGAGCAGTACTTC
.,TRBJ1-2,TRBV5-6,TRBD1,CASSRGTGYYGYTF,TGTGCCAGCAGCAGAGGGACAGGGTACTATGGCTACACCTTC
.,TRBJ1-4,TRBV4-2,.,CASRGANEKLFF,TGTGCCAGCAGGGGGGCGAATGAAAAACTGTTTTTT
.,TRBJ2-1,TRBV11-2,TRBD1,CASSSISTGAYEQFF,TGTGCCAGCAGCTCGATTTCGACAGGGGCTTATGAGCAGTTCTTC
few,TRBJ1-4,TRBV25-1,.,CASSGTRTTNEKLFF,TGTGCCAGCAGTGGTACACGTACAACTAATGAAAAACTGTTTTTT
.,TRBJ2-7,TRBV19,.,CASSSQGRAGSYEQYF,TGTGCCAGTAGTAGTCAAGGTAGGGCGGGATCCTACGAGCAGTACTTT
.,TRBJ2-7,TRBV6-6,.,CASSYTQGPNEQYF,TGTGCCAGCAGTTACACTCAGGGGCCCAACGAGCAGTACTTC
.,TRBJ2-7,TRBV7-9,TRBD2,CASSTSAVEQYF,TGTGCCAGCAGCACTAGCGCCGTCGAGCAGTACTTC
.,TRBJ2-4,TRBV11-2,.,CASSLAGNIQYF,TGTGCCAGCAGCTTAGCCGGGAACATTCAGTACTTC
few,TRBJ1-1,TRBV4-2,TRBD1,CASSQEQGVNTEAFF,TGTGCCAGCAGCCAAGAGCAGGGGGTGAACACTGAAGCTTTCTTT
few,TRBJ2-7,TRBV9,TRBD1,CASSVDRGEQYF,TGTGCCAGCAGCGTCGACAGGGGCGAGCAGTACTTC
.,TRBJ2-5,TRBV19,.,CASSGGQQETQYF,TGTGCCAGTAGCGGGGGACAGCAAGAGACCCAGTACTTC
.,TRBJ2-3,TRBV4-2,.,CASVPATDTQYF,TGTGCCAGCGTCCCCGCCACAGATACGCAGTATTTT
.,TRBJ1-6,TRBV11-3,.,CASSEAAPHRDGSYNSPLHF,TGTGCCAGCAGCGAGGCCGCCCCCCACAGGGACGGCTCCTATAATTCACCCCTCCACTTT
few,TRBJ2-3,TRBV30,TRBD1,CAWSGRGRRTGGPDTQYF,TGTGCCTGGAGTGGCAGGGGGCGGAGGACGGGCGGTCCAGATACGCAGTATTTT
.,TRBJ2-7,TRBV7-2,TRBD2,CASSLGRGYEQYF,TGTGCCAGCAGCTTAGGGCGGGGGTACGAGCAGTACTTC
.,TRBJ2-3,TRBV5-1,.,CASSLVDRQTQYF,TGCGCCAGCAGCTTGGTTGACAGGCAGACGCAGTATTTT
.,TRBJ2-7,TRBV11-2,.,CASSLLSGGRLEQYF,TGTGCCAGCAGCCTCCTATCGGGCGGCAGACTCGAGCAGTACTTC
.,TRBJ1-2,TRBV29-1,.,CSAVRSTGDYGYTF,TGCAGCGCTGTCCGTTCGACCGGCGACTATGGCTACACCTTC